The clone carrying this T cell receptor beta chain was counted a few times. The data were taken from a study of response to subunit inactivated influenza vaccine. TCRdb fed the RT-PCR reads into MiXCR, producing one record per CDR3 protein. The table shows around 180,000 distinct CDR3 sequences, with roughly 8.7% occurring only once. V lost 6 bases, J lost 5 bases, and 17 bases lay in between. CDR1 and CDR2 from the germline V gene are MDHEN and SYDVKM. There are 14 residues in the CDR3. This receptor was obtained from a man aged 50 or older who received an inactivated influenza vaccine. The rearrangement links TRBV28 to TRBJ2-7; D call uncertain. Source: non-naive T cells sorted from PBMCs, taken on the day of vaccination. This CDR3 reads CASRQTTPIHEQYF. CDR3 nucleotides: TGTGCCAGCAGACAAACTACCCCGATCCACGAGCAGTACTTC.